The entry below gives a single T cell receptor beta chain sequence along with its context. Its antigen is unidentified. The sample belongs to a study of neoadjuvant anti-PD-1 for oral cavity cancer. Clones were read by immunoSEQ multiplex PCR, and TCRdb kept only the in-frame ones, dropping some. Of about 15,000 clones in the sample, around 40% were seen once. V lost 1 base to trimming and J lost 1 base, with 10 bases between them. CDR3 length: 15 amino acids. Per the germline V gene, CDR1 is SSHAT and CDR2 is FNYEAQ (reference sequence). Noted time point: after neoadjuvant nivolumab, at surgical resection. Overall study findings and caveats: Post-treatment tumors with larger preexisting clones showed more shrinkage.

The chain employs TRBV7-7 and TRBJ2-5, with a possible D match to TRBD1 (5 bases). This sequence originates from a person aged 40-85 years with oral cavity squamous cell carcinoma. The material sequenced was tumor tissue, taken after nivolumab (anti-PD-1) treatment. The CDR3 DNA is TGTGCCAGCAGCTTAGAAACAGGCCCCCAAGAGACCCAGTACTTC. Translation: CASSLETGPQETQYF.